This is a list of T cell receptor beta chains from one sample in a study of blood T cell repertoires in COVID-19. Sequencing used immunoSEQ multiplex PCR; TCRdb keeps in-frame clones, though not all of them. The sample lists roughly 120,000 clones, 65% to 85% occurring once. The sample comprised peripheral blood. Receptors originate from a man between 65 and 80 years old with acute or convalescent COVID-19. Each CDR3 is given with its conserved first and last residue. The D gene is left open where the match is weak. Where a row states a size, it is once, few, many or the class of an expanded clone; other rows omit it.

V: TRBV6-5; D: TRBD1; size: .; J: TRBJ1-6; DNA: TGTGCCAGCAGGGGACAGGTCTCCTATAATTCACCCCTCCACTTT; CDR3: CASRGQVSYNSPLHF
V: TRBV6-5; D: .; size: .; J: TRBJ1-2; DNA: TGTGCCAGCAGTTCACTTCGGGGTGGCTATGGCTACACCTTC; CDR3: CASSSLRGGYGYTF
V: TRBV5-1; D: .; size: once; J: TRBJ2-1; DNA: TGCGCCAGCAGCCTAGGACTCCATGAGCAGTTCTTC; CDR3: CASSLGLHEQFF
V: TRBV3-1/TRBV3-2; D: TRBD1; size: .; J: TRBJ1-1; DNA: TGTGCCAGCAGGGGACAGGGGGACGCTTTCTTT; CDR3: CASRGQGDAFF
V: TRBV7-2; D: .; size: .; J: TRBJ1-2; DNA: TGTGCCAGCAGCCCGGCGGGTCTTTTTTATGGCTACACCTTC; CDR3: CASSPAGLFYGYTF
V: TRBV5-1; D: TRBD1; size: .; J: TRBJ1-6; DNA: TGCGCCAGCAGCTTGGTAGGGACAGGGGGCGCTTCCTATAATTCACCCCTCCACTTT; CDR3: CASSLVGTGGASYNSPLHF
V: TRBV3-1/TRBV3-2; D: .; size: .; J: TRBJ2-2; DNA: TGTGCCAGCAGCCAGACAGATCCCGGGGAGCTGTTTTTT; CDR3: CASSQTDPGELFF
V: TRBV27; D: .; size: .; J: TRBJ1-5; DNA: TGTGCCAGCAGTCCCTTAATGACAAGGGGCCGACAGCCCCAGCATTTT; CDR3: CASSPLMTRGRQPQHF
V: TRBV4-1; D: TRBD1; size: .; J: TRBJ2-1; DNA: TGCGCCAGCAGCACTGGACAGGGGACCTACAATGAGCAGTTCTTC; CDR3: CASSTGQGTYNEQFF
V: TRBV7-9; D: TRBD2; size: .; J: TRBJ2-1; DNA: TGTGCCAGCAGTATAGCGGGGGGGCCTTGGAATGAGCAGTTCTTC; CDR3: CASSIAGGPWNEQFF
V: TRBV4-1; D: .; size: .; J: TRBJ2-7; DNA: TGCGCCAGCAGCCAGGAGACTAGTTACGAGCAGTACTTC; CDR3: CASSQETSYEQYF
V: TRBV12-3/TRBV12-4; D: TRBD1; size: .; J: TRBJ2-5; DNA: TGTGCCAGCAGCGGACAGGGCGCGACCCAGTACTTC; CDR3: CASSGQGATQYF
V: TRBV5-1; D: .; size: .; J: TRBJ1-2; DNA: TGCGCCAGCAGCTTGGTGGGGAGATCCAACTATGGCTACACCTTC; CDR3: CASSLVGRSNYGYTF
V: TRBV27; D: TRBD2; size: .; J: TRBJ2-7; DNA: TGTGCCAGCAGTAAAGAGCGGGGGGTACTGTCCTACGAGCAGTACTTC; CDR3: CASSKERGVLSYEQYF
V: TRBV9; D: TRBD1; size: .; J: TRBJ2-5; DNA: TGTGCCAGCAGGCGGTCCGGGACAGGGGGCCAAGAGACCCAGTACTTC; CDR3: CASRRSGTGGQETQYF
V: TRBV5-1; D: .; size: .; J: TRBJ1-1; DNA: TGCGCCAGCAGCGTAACACCGAACACTGAAGCTTTCTTT; CDR3: CASSVTPNTEAFF
V: TRBV27; D: TRBD2; size: once; J: TRBJ2-1; DNA: TGTGCCAGCAGTTTAAGGGGCTACCAGGGGCGGGGGGGCCCCCGCCTGGACAATGAGCAGTTCTTC; CDR3: CASSLRGYQGRGGPRLDNEQFF
V: TRBV5-8; D: .; size: .; J: TRBJ2-3; DNA: TGTGCCAGCAGCTCCTCTTACAGGGTTCCGCAGTATTTT; CDR3: CASSSSYRVPQYF
V: TRBV29-1; D: .; size: .; J: TRBJ2-1; DNA: TGCAGCGGTGAAAGGGGTGACAATGAGCAGTTCTTC; CDR3: CSGERGDNEQFF
V: TRBV4-1; D: .; size: .; J: TRBJ2-1; DNA: TGCGCCAGCAGCCCTCATCGCTCGGGTGAGCAGTTCTTC; CDR3: CASSPHRSGEQFF
V: TRBV6-6; D: TRBD1; size: many; J: TRBJ1-2; DNA: TGTGCCAGCAGTTTCCGGGACAGCCGAGGGGGCTACACCTTC; CDR3: CASSFRDSRGGYTF
V: TRBV4-2; D: .; size: .; J: TRBJ1-2; DNA: TGTGCCAGCAGCCAAGCCCTTGGTACGCGAAACTATGGCTACACCTTC; CDR3: CASSQALGTRNYGYTF
V: TRBV29-1; D: TRBD1; size: once; J: TRBJ1-2; DNA: TGCAGCGTTGCAAGACAGGGGATTAACTATGGCTACACCTTC; CDR3: CSVARQGINYGYTF
V: TRBV6-6; D: TRBD1; size: .; J: TRBJ2-1; DNA: TGTGCCAGCACCAACCCGGGGACAGGGGCATACAATGAGCAGTTCTTC; CDR3: CASTNPGTGAYNEQFF
V: TRBV10-3; D: .; size: .; J: TRBJ2-3; DNA: TGTGCCATAGGGGGAGGGCCAGCCGGGACGCAGTATTTT; CDR3: CAIGGGPAGTQYF
V: TRBV5-5; D: .; size: .; J: TRBJ1-4; DNA: TGTGCCAGCAGCTCCCTGACAGCAACTAATGAAAAACTGTTTTTT; CDR3: CASSSLTATNEKLFF
V: TRBV7-9; D: .; size: .; J: TRBJ1-1; DNA: TGTGCCAGCAGCTTAAAGCCCCCCCCGAACACTGAAGCTTTCTTT; CDR3: CASSLKPPPNTEAFF
V: TRBV3-1/TRBV3-2; D: TRBD2; size: .; J: TRBJ2-2; DNA: TGTGCCAGCAGCCCTGGACTAGCGGGTGCAAACACCGGGGAGCTGTTTTTT; CDR3: CASSPGLAGANTGELFF
V: TRBV2; D: TRBD2; size: .; J: TRBJ2-1; DNA: TGTGCCAGCAGGACTAGCGGTTCCTACAATGAGCAGTTCTTC; CDR3: CASRTSGSYNEQFF
V: TRBV11-2; D: TRBD2; size: few; J: TRBJ2-7; DNA: TGTGCCAGCAGCTTATATGGGGAGGGGCTCTACGAGCAGTACTTC; CDR3: CASSLYGEGLYEQYF